What follows are 26 T cell receptor beta chains derived from one specimen sequenced in a study of OX40 agonist ivuxolimab in advanced cancers. TCRdb's copy holds only in-frame clones and misses some; the assay was immunoSEQ multiplex PCR. The data contain more than 45,000 clones, roughly three quarters of them singletons. This sample comprised CD4+ or CD8+ T cells sorted from blood, obtained in a trial of the OX40 agonist ivuxolimab. These receptor sequences come from an adult with an advanced solid tumor such as melanoma, head and neck, liver or kidney cancer.

This chain links TRBV28 with TRBJ1-6; 7 bases line up with TRBD1. Trimming took 1 base from V and 17 from J; bases not matched to a gene: 5. Per germline, CDR1 MDHEN and CDR2 SYDVKM. CDR3 size: 12 residues. The CDR3: CASSLFGQGVHF. The CDR3 region has the DNA TGTGCCAGCAGTTTATTCGGGCAGGGGGTCCACTTT.

This chain joins TRBV2 and TRBJ2-2, with 8 bases matching TRBD1. Trimming cost V 6 bases and J 7 bases; bases outside gene matches: 7. Germline lookup yields CDR1 SNHLY and CDR2 FYNNEI. This CDR3 has 14 amino acids. The DNA of the CDR3 is TGTGCCAGCAGCGCGACAGGGGATGGCGGGGAGCTGTTTTTT. Protein: CASSATGDGGELFF. Together with reference TRBV2 and TRBJ2-2, the CDR3 gives the full variable domain: EPEVTQTPSHQVTQMGQEVILRCVPISNHLYFYWYRQILGQKVEFLVSFYNNEISEKSEIFDDQFSVERPDGSNFTLKIRSTKLEDSAMYFCASSATGDGGELFFGEGSRLTVL.

The rearrangement joins TRBV5-5 to TRBJ2-1; D ambiguous. Per the germline V gene, CDR1 is SGHKS and CDR2 is YYEKEE (reference sequence). CDR3 length: 14 amino acids. The V and J ends lost 2 bases and 3 bases respectively, with 9 bases between them. CDR3 protein: CASSFTGFYNEQFF. CDR3 coding DNA: TGTGCCAGCAGCTTTACCGGATTCTACAATGAGCAGTTCTTC. The variable domain in full, completed from reference TRBV5-5 and TRBJ2-1, reads DAGVTQSPTHLIKTRGQQVTLRCSPISGHKSVSWYQQVLGQGPQFIFQYYEKEERGRGNFPDRFSARQFPNYSSELNVNALLLGDSALYLCASSFTGFYNEQFFGPGTRLTVL.

J is TRBJ1-2 and V is TRBV28; TRBD1 is a possible D gene (5 bases). V dropped 4 bases and J dropped 14 bases, with 14 bases sitting between them. Germline CDR1 reads MDHEN; CDR2 reads SYDVKM. The CDR3 extends over 11 amino acids. CDR3 nucleotides: TGTGCCAGCAGTTCCCGACAGATAAGAACCTTC. Protein: CASSSRQIRTF.

V usage is TRBV5-6 and J usage is TRBJ2-5; 7 bases align to TRBD1. Germline V gene sequence: CDR1 SGHDT, CDR2 YYEEEE. V was pared by 4 bases and J by 3 bases, with 6 bases of the junction left unmatched. This CDR3 is 14 amino acids long. DNA of the CDR3: TGTGCCAGCAGCCCGGGACAGACTAAAGAGACCCAGTACTTC. As protein: CASSPGQTKETQYF.

About this clone: Other DNA sequences of this sample code for an identical CDR3. The rearrangement links TRBV30 to TRBJ1-2; TRBD1 is a possible D gene (5 bases). V lost 4 bases and J lost 6, with 9 bases in between. The CDR3 totals 11 residues. Per the germline V gene, CDR1 is GTSNPN and CDR2 is SVGIG (reference sequence). CDR3 protein: CAWMRGDGYTF. CDR3 nucleotide sequence: TGTGCCTGGATGAGAGGGGATGGCTACACCTTC.

The chain is built from TRBV19 and TRBJ1-1; TRBD1 aligns across 7 bases. Germline-derived CDR1 and CDR2 are LNHDA and SQIVND (reference sequence). V was pared by 3 bases and J by 8 bases, with 9 bases of the junction left unmatched. This CDR3 contains 14 residues. In DNA form, the CDR3 reads TGTGCCAGTAGTATCGCACAGGGGACCTTCGAAGCTTTCTTT. Translation gives CASSIAQGTFEAFF. The whole variable domain, filled in from reference TRBV19 and TRBJ1-1, reads DGGITQSPKYLFRKEGQNVTLSCEQNLNHDAMYWYRQDPGQGLRLIYYSQIVNDFQKGDIAEGYSVSREKKESFPLTVTSAQKNPTAFYLCASSIAQGTFEAFFGQGTRLTVV.

This clone has more than one count but fewer than ten. The chain has TRBV11-3 and TRBJ2-3; TRBD1 is a possible D gene (5 bases). The CDR3 totals 15 residues. Germline CDR1 is SGHNT and CDR2 is YENEEA. V was clipped by 1 base and J by 2 bases, with 10 bases between them. The CDR3 here is CASSLGGADTDTQYF. CDR3 coding DNA: TGTGCCAGCAGCTTAGGTGGGGCGGACACAGATACGCAGTATTTT.

This chain joins TRBV10-2 and TRBJ1-1, with 10 bases fitting TRBD1. The CDR3 is 15 residues long. The trim removed 10 bases at V and 5 bases at J, leaving 13 bases unmatched. Looked up from germline, CDR1 is WSHSY and CDR2 is SAAADI. The CDR3 DNA follows: TGCGCCACCATAGACAGGGGGCTTTTCGGGACTGAAGCTTTCTTT. Amino acid sequence: CATIDRGLFGTEAFF.

This clone appeared a single time. The chain uses TRBV5-1 and TRBJ2-7; tentatively, D is TRBD1 (6 bases). Germline CDR1 and CDR2: SGHRS and YFSETQ. This CDR3 has 15 residues. V lost 0 bases, J lost 7 bases, and 17 bases lay in between. DNA of the CDR3: TGCGCCAGCAGCTTGGAAGACAGGTTTCAAGTAGAGCAGTACTTC. Its protein is CASSLEDRFQVEQYF.

V and J are TRBV11-2 and TRBJ2-5, with no clear D. The CDR3 contains 12 residues. Germline V lookup: CDR1 SGHAT, CDR2 FQNNGV. Trimming took off 5 bases at V and 4 bases at J, with 8 bases between the two ends. CDR3 residues: CASSPQGETQYF. CDR3 DNA sequence: TGTGCCAGCAGCCCACAAGGAGAGACCCAGTACTTC.

The chain links TRBV6-5 to TRBJ1-5, with a tentative D call TRBD1 (5 bases). From germline, CDR1 is MNHEY and CDR2 SVGAGI. The CDR3 has 13 residues. V was pared by 5 bases and J by 4 bases, with 9 bases between. The CDR3 loop is CASSTRQNQPQHF. The CDR3 DNA sequence: TGTGCCAGCAGTACCCGACAGAATCAGCCCCAGCATTTT.

The gene calls are TRBV10-3 and TRBJ1-3; D not certain. This CDR3 has 14 amino acids. CDR1 and CDR2 (germline): ENHRY, SYGVKD. V gave up 7 bases and J gave up 0 bases, with 10 bases separating them. The CDR3 DNA follows: TGTGCCATCAACGGTGGAATCTCTGGAAACACCATATATTTT. Translating gives CAINGGISGNTIYF.

The chain employs TRBV12-5 and TRBJ2-7; D gene unclear. Germline CDR1 reads LGHNT; CDR2 reads FRNRAP. Trimming pared 5 bases from V and 0 bases from J, leaving 20 bases between. The CDR3 runs 17 residues. The CDR3: CASGPTFGPKSSYEQYF. The CDR3 DNA follows: TGTGCTAGTGGTCCCACTTTCGGCCCCAAGAGCTCCTACGAGCAGTACTTC.

With regard to this clone: Other DNA sequences in this specimen translate into the identical CDR3. V usage is TRBV9 and J usage is TRBJ2-3; unclear D gene. V shed 4 bases and J shed 6 bases, with 9 bases lying between them. The germline CDR1 and CDR2 sequences are SGDLS and YYNGEE. The CDR3 is 12 amino acids. The CDR3 DNA sequence: TGTGCCAGCAGCCCAGGTTGGGATACGCAGTATTTT. It yields the protein CASSPGWDTQYF.

This rearrangement joins TRBV6-1 to TRBJ1-6; no reliable D call. V lost 3 bases and J 8 bases, leaving 14 bases between the germline ends. Germline loops: CDR1 MNHNS, CDR2 SASEGT. The CDR3 is 15 amino acids. CDR3 amino acids: CASSERDKGDSPLHF. As DNA, the CDR3 is TGTGCCAGCAGTGAGCGGGATAAGGGTGATTCACCCCTCCACTTT.

The gene calls are TRBV5-1 and TRBJ1-2; no definite D call. This CDR3 comprises 15 residues. Trimming took 4 bases from V and 2 from J, leaving 15 bases between them. The germline gives CDR1 SGHRS, CDR2 YFSETQ. The CDR3 DNA reads TGCGCCAGCAGCGTATCAGGAGCATCGAACTATGGCTACACCTTC. It codes for CASSVSGASNYGYTF.

This clone has more than one count but fewer than ten. Other DNA sequences in the sample encode the same CDR3. The genes are TRBV6-5 and TRBJ2-3; D is perhaps TRBD2 (5 bases). Germline V gene sequence: CDR1 MNHEY, CDR2 SVGAGI. V was shortened by 6 bases and J by 1 base, with 11 bases between the two germline ends. CDR3 size: 14 residues. The chain's CDR3 is CASRRTGGTDTQYF. The CDR3 DNA follows: TGTGCCAGCAGGAGGACTGGGGGCACAGATACGCAGTATTTT.

The J gene is TRBJ2-6, the V gene TRBV5-8; D assignment may be TRBD1 or TRBD2 (6 bases each). Germline V gene lookup returns CDR1 SGHTS and CDR2 YDEGEE. The V end lost 4 bases, the J end lost 4 bases, and 21 bases lay between the germline ends. This CDR3 is built from 18 residues. CDR3 protein: CASSRTHRRGLGANVLTF. The CDR3 DNA reads TGTGCCAGCAGCCGGACCCACCGTCGGGGGCTCGGGGCCAACGTCCTGACTTTC.

This rearrangement joins TRBV9 to TRBJ2-5; D might be TRBD2 (6 bases). V was pared by 3 bases and J by 1 base, with 10 bases between. The CDR3 sequence is 14 residues long. Germline CDR1 SGDLS, CDR2 YYNGEE. The CDR3 protein is CASSAGLIQETQYF. The CDR3 coding sequence is TGTGCCAGCAGCGCGGGACTCATCCAAGAGACCCAGTACTTC.

The chain recombines TRBV15 with TRBJ2-1; the match to TRBD2 covers 12 bases. The ends lost 1 base at V and 8 bases at J; junction bases unmatched: 6. The CDR3 is 16 residues long. Germline-derived CDR1 and CDR2 are LNHNV and YYDKDF (reference sequence). CDR3 sequence reads: CATSRGLAGDLHEQFF. The CDR3 region has the DNA TGTGCCACCAGCAGAGGACTAGCGGGAGACTTACATGAGCAGTTCTTC.

This sequence joins TRBV5-1 and TRBJ2-7; 7 bases map to TRBD2. The CDR3 contains 18 residues. Germline CDR1 SGHRS, CDR2 YFSETQ. The trim removed 4 bases at V and 0 bases at J, leaving 16 bases unmatched. This CDR3 reads CASSPGREPPPGSYEQYF. CDR3 bases: TGCGCCAGCAGCCCCGGGCGGGAGCCCCCCCCTGGCTCCTACGAGCAGTACTTC.

V and J are TRBV2 and TRBJ2-5; maybe TRBD2 (5 bases). The CDR3 runs 16 residues. V dropped 6 bases and J dropped 5 bases, with 22 bases sitting between them. Per germline, CDR1 SNHLY and CDR2 FYNNEI. The CDR3 DNA sequence: TGTGCCAGCAGCCAGATGAGGGTCCGGACGGGCGAGACCCAGTACTTC. This gives the protein CASSQMRVRTGETQYF.

The chain couples TRBV11-2 to TRBJ2-3; 8 nucleotides align to TRBD2. J lost 7 bases, V lost 1 base, and 7 bases had no gene match. Germline V gives CDR1 SGHAT, CDR2 FQNNGV. The CDR3 totals 15 residues. The CDR3 DNA reads TGTGCCAGCAGCTTAGTTAGACTAGCGATTAATACGCAGTATTTT. Amino acids: CASSLVRLAINTQYF.

This rearrangement joins TRBV6-1 to TRBJ2-5, with a possible D match to TRBD2 (5 bases). The J call is doubtful: the DNA matches TRBJ2-7 better. There are 15 residues in the CDR3. Germline CDR1 MNHNS, CDR2 SASEGT. CDR3 sequence: CASSAHDTQRYEQYF. The CDR3 region has the DNA TGTGCCAGCAGTGCGCATGATACACAGCGGTACGAGCAGTACTTC.

In DNA, the CDR3 is TGCGCCAGCAGCTTGCAGGGTGGAAAGGCCTCTGGAAACACCATATATTTT. Translating gives CASSLQGGKASGNTIYF. The chain employs TRBV5-1 and TRBJ1-3; maybe TRBD1 (5 bases). Germline CDR1 SGHRS, CDR2 YFSETQ. This CDR3 has 17 amino acids. Trimming took 1 base from V and 0 from J, leaving 14 bases between them.